The TCR beta chain under discussion was sequenced for a study of shared clonotypes between healthy human individuals. Every immunoSEQ plate was one replicate of a subset's evenly spread DNA. Clones were read by immunoSEQ multiplex PCR, and TCRdb kept only the in-frame ones, dropping some. This sample carries some 690,000 clones, roughly 88% of them seen once, and the ten largest clones take 34%. CDR3 length: 14 amino acids. Germline V gene data show CDR1 as MDHEN and CDR2 as SYDVKM. The germline V and J ends were trimmed by 7 bases and 5 bases, with 17 bases remaining between them. Each of the donors was a healthy adult who was HIV-negative and had not had a recent acute infection or vaccination.

Source material: memory CD8+ T cells from PBMCs. Subset reported: CD45RO+ cells pooled with CCR7-negative TemRA cells. The chain has TRBV28 and TRBJ1-2; TRBD1 is a possible D gene (5 bases). This sequence originates from a man aged 18 to 30 in good health. Some clones in this sample may be carry-over from other donors' samples. Here the CDR3 reads CASIPGLIGYGYTF. CDR3 bases: TGTGCCAGCATCCCGGGACTGATTGGATATGGCTACACCTTC.